A single sample gave rise to the 22 T cell receptor beta chains below, sequenced in a study of blood T cell repertoires in COVID-19. The assay was immunoSEQ multiplex PCR, and TCRdb's table has in-frame clones only and misses some. The sample contains 440,000 or so clones, 89% of which appear only once. The specimen was peripheral blood. Receptors were obtained from a woman aged 40 to 50 with COVID-19, enrolled during active disease.

Concerning this clone itself: An end of the junction differs from the germline gene, which may be a read error. The CDR3 sequence is CAGSYPSSSGYNEQFF. CDR3 nucleotides: TGTGCCGGCAGTTACCCCTCCTCTAGCGGGTACAATGAGCAGTTCTTC. V is TRBV6-5 and J is TRBJ2-1; 8 bases fit TRBD2. The CDR3 sequence is 16 residues long. Germline CDR1 MNHEY, CDR2 SVGAGI.

The chain employs TRBV5-5 and TRBJ2-7; 10 bases are shared with TRBD1. The germline CDR1 and CDR2 sequences are SGHKS and YYEKEE (reference sequence). Trimming at V came to 6 bases and at J to 5 bases, leaving 17 bases not matched to a gene. The CDR3 consists of 17 residues. For the CDR3, the DNA is TGTGCCAGCAACCTTGGAGCTAGGGGGACAGGGGTTCACGAGCAGTACTTC. Its protein product is CASNLGARGTGVHEQYF.

The CDR3 loop is CASSYAVDEQFF. The DNA of the CDR3 is TGTGCCAGCAGTTACGCCGTAGATGAGCAGTTCTTC. The gene calls are TRBV2 and TRBJ2-1; the D is unclear. V lost 5 bases to trimming and J lost 8 bases, with 10 bases between them. The germline gives CDR1 SNHLY, CDR2 FYNNEI. The CDR3 loop spans 12 amino acids. The full variable domain, in which reference TRBV2 and TRBJ2-1 provide the parts outside the CDR3, is EPEVTQTPSHQVTQMGQEVILRCVPISNHLYFYWYRQILGQKVEFLVSFYNNEISEKSEIFDDQFSVERPDGSNFTLKIRSTKLEDSAMYFCASSYAVDEQFFGPGTRLTVL.

V gene TRBV19 combines with J gene TRBJ1-5, with D perhaps TRBD1 (5 bases). V lost 3 bases and J lost 3, with 9 bases in between. This CDR3 spans 14 amino acids. The germline V gene encodes CDR1 LNHDA and CDR2 SQIVND (reference sequence). In nucleotides, the CDR3 is TGTGCCAGTAGTATTGGGGGGAACAATCAGCCCCAGCATTTT. This gives the protein CASSIGGNNQPQHF.

The genes are TRBV6-6 and TRBJ2-3; D gene unclear. The V gene lost 0 bases and the J gene lost 1 base, with 8 bases spanning the gap. Germline V gene sequence: CDR1 MNHNY, CDR2 SVGAGI (reference sequence). CDR3 length equals 15 residues. The DNA of the CDR3 is TGTGCCAGCAGTTACTCCCCGGCGGGCACAGATACGCAGTATTTT. Translation: CASSYSPAGTDTQYF.

The chain employs TRBV28 and TRBJ2-2; D might be TRBD2 (5 bases). CDR3 length: 20 amino acids. V was cut by 6 bases and J by 3 bases, with 29 bases left in between. Per germline, CDR1 MDHEN and CDR2 SYDVKM. DNA for the CDR3: TGTGCCAGCAGCCCTAGTCTGAGGAGACGCCAAAGGAGGTACACCGGGGAGCTGTTTTTT. Encoded protein: CASSPSLRRRQRRYTGELFF. Together with reference TRBV28 and TRBJ2-2, the CDR3 gives the full variable domain: DVKVTQSSRYLVKRTGEKVFLECVQDMDHENMFWYRQDPGLGLRLIYFSYDVKMKEKGDIPEGYSVSREKKERFSLILESASTNQTSMYLCASSPSLRRRQRRYTGELFFGEGSRLTVL.

This rearrangement joins TRBV28 to TRBJ2-1; TRBD1 matches at 7 bases. The germline V gene has CDR1 MDHEN and CDR2 SYDVKM. CDR3 length equals 16 residues. With V trimmed by 5 bases and J by 9 bases, 16 bases remained unmatched. As DNA, the CDR3 is TGTGCCAGCAGTATTTTTGACAGGGTTGGCCTCGGTGAGCAGTTCTTC. Translation: CASSIFDRVGLGEQFF.

J is TRBJ2-7 and V is TRBV4-3; D not certain. CDR3 length: 15 amino acids. V gave up 0 bases and J gave up 0 bases, with 9 bases separating them. Germline CDR1 reads LGHNA; CDR2 reads YSLEER. The DNA for the CDR3 is TGCGCCAGCAGCCAAGAAGGAGTGAGCTCCTACGAGCAGTACTTC. Its protein product is CASSQEGVSSYEQYF.

The chain recombines TRBV29-1 with TRBJ1-1; D may be TRBD1 (6 bases). Trimming cost V 5 bases and J 1 base, with 11 bases left between them. The CDR3 runs 13 residues. Germline V CDR1 and CDR2: SQVTM, ANQGSEA. CDR3 DNA sequence: TGCAGCGTTCGGGACAACAAGAACACTGAAGCTTTCTTT. The encoded protein is CSVRDNKNTEAFF.

The chain is built from TRBV7-3 and TRBJ2-7; perhaps TRBD1 as D (6 bases). The CDR3 is 13 residues long. Germline assignment: CDR1 SGHTA and CDR2 FQGTGA. The germline V and J ends were trimmed by 2 bases and 5 bases, with 10 bases remaining between them. The CDR3: CASSLDRMNEQYF. The CDR3 DNA follows: TGTGCCAGCAGCTTAGACAGGATGAACGAGCAGTACTTC.

This chain connects TRBV27 to TRBJ1-5; D is possibly TRBD1 (5 bases). This CDR3 contains 14 residues. Per germline, CDR1 MNHEY and CDR2 SMNVEV (reference sequence). Trimming shortened V by 6 bases and J by 1 base, and 10 bases separated the two germline ends. CDR3 nucleotide sequence: TGTGCCAGCAGCATGACAGCAAGCAATCAGCCCCAGCATTTT. Translated: CASSMTASNQPQHF.

This clone was counted only a few times. V and J are TRBV30 and TRBJ1-5; 8 nucleotides align to TRBD1. Germline V CDR1 and CDR2: GTSNPN, SVGIG (reference sequence). V shed 2 bases and J 4 bases; nucleotides not matched to a gene: 4. The CDR3 length is 14 residues. In DNA form, the CDR3 reads TGTGCCTGGAGTACCCGACAGGGGAATCAGCCCCAGCATTTT. Its protein is CAWSTRQGNQPQHF.

The chain couples TRBV19 to TRBJ1-1, with D perhaps TRBD1 (6 bases). The CDR3 sequence is 17 residues long. CDR1 and CDR2 (germline): LNHDA, SQIVND (reference sequence). V was cut by 3 bases and J by 0 bases, with 17 bases left in between. The CDR3 loop reads CASSMLQGPPLNTEAFF. The CDR3 DNA follows: TGTGCCAGTAGTATGTTGCAGGGGCCCCCTTTGAACACTGAAGCTTTCTTT. Variable domain in full (rest from reference TRBV19 and TRBJ1-1): DGGITQSPKYLFRKEGQNVTLSCEQNLNHDAMYWYRQDPGQGLRLIYYSQIVNDFQKGDIAEGYSVSREKKESFPLTVTSAQKNPTAFYLCASSMLQGPPLNTEAFFGQGTRLTVV.

The J gene is TRBJ2-2, the V gene TRBV28; 11 nucleotides line up with TRBD1. CDR1 MDHEN and CDR2 SYDVKM come from the germline V gene. The junction had 6 bases not matched to a gene; V was cut back by 6 bases and J by 3 bases. This CDR3 comprises 16 residues. Written as DNA, the CDR3 is TGTGCCAGCAGGTTGAGGACAGGGGGCGACACCGGGGAGCTGTTTTTT. Translated: CASRLRTGGDTGELFF.

V and J are TRBV5-6 and TRBJ2-1, with D perhaps matching TRBD1 (5 bases). The CDR3 length is 17 residues. The V gene lost 1 base and the J gene lost 4 bases, with 18 bases spanning the gap. Germline V lookup: CDR1 SGHDT, CDR2 YYEEEE. The CDR3 is CASSLRGAIGPYNEQFF. DNA of the CDR3: TGTGCCAGCAGCTTGAGGGGCGCCATCGGACCTTACAATGAGCAGTTCTTC.

This chain links TRBV19 with TRBJ1-2, with 7 bases lining up with TRBD1. This CDR3 comprises 13 residues. Losses at the gene ends were 10 bases for V and 2 bases for J; bases not matched to a gene: 7. Germline assignment: CDR1 LNHDA and CDR2 SQIVND (reference sequence). The DNA for the CDR3 is TGTGCCACGAGGGACAGTATCAACTATGGCTACACCTTC. Its protein is CATRDSINYGYTF.

This chain joins TRBV5-1 and TRBJ1-1; D perhaps matches TRBD1 (5 bases). Germline CDR1 SGHRS, CDR2 YFSETQ. The CDR3 extends over 16 amino acids. V lost 3 bases and J lost 5, with 20 bases in between. This chain's CDR3 is CASSSGEGRGWTEAFF. CDR3 nucleotide sequence: TGCGCCAGCAGCTCCGGGGAGGGGCGAGGGTGGACTGAAGCTTTCTTT.

This chain links TRBV2 with TRBJ1-2; D might be TRBD1 (5 bases). V was trimmed by 4 bases and J by 3 bases, leaving 21 bases between them. In germline, CDR1 is SNHLY, CDR2 FYNNEI. The CDR3 spans 17 residues. CDR3 sequence (DNA): TGTGCCAGCAGTGTTTTAAGGGGCAGGGCTACCCACTATGGCTACACCTTC. It translates to CASSVLRGRATHYGYTF.

The gene calls are TRBV27 and TRBJ1-4; a weak D match, TRBD1 (6 bases). Trimming pared 7 bases from V and 3 bases from J, leaving 9 bases between. The CDR3 is 13 residues long. Germline values: CDR1 MNHEY, CDR2 SMNVEV (reference sequence). The CDR3 loop is CASKNRANEKLFF. The DNA of the CDR3 is TGTGCCAGCAAAAACAGGGCTAATGAAAAACTGTTTTTT.

The chain couples TRBV27 to TRBJ1-2; tentatively, D is TRBD1 (5 bases). Trimming cost V 3 bases and J 4 bases, with 9 bases left between them. The CDR3 extends over 13 amino acids. In germline, CDR1 is MNHEY, CDR2 SMNVEV (reference sequence). Here the CDR3 DNA reads TGTGCCAGCAGTTTGATAAGGGGCTATGGCTACACCTTC. Its translation: CASSLIRGYGYTF.

This clone was seen a single time. Distinct nucleotide sequences in the sample also encode this CDR3. This rearrangement joins TRBV18 to TRBJ1-1; D remains ambiguous. This CDR3 comprises 13 residues. V lost 2 bases and J 1 base, leaving 5 bases between the germline ends. Germline CDR1 KGHSH, CDR2 LQKENI. This CDR3 is CASSPSGNTEAFF. The CDR3 nucleotides read TGTGCCAGCTCACCATCGGGGAACACTGAAGCTTTCTTT.

V gene TRBV5-1 combines with J gene TRBJ2-3; 8 bases align to TRBD2. CDR3 size: 16 residues. Unmatched junction bases numbered 8, after V lost 2 bases and J lost 3 bases. Per the germline V gene, CDR1 is SGHRS and CDR2 is YFSETQ. The chain's CDR3 is CASSLVSGMRTDTQYF. CDR3 DNA: TGCGCCAGCAGCTTAGTTAGCGGGATGAGGACAGATACGCAGTATTTT.